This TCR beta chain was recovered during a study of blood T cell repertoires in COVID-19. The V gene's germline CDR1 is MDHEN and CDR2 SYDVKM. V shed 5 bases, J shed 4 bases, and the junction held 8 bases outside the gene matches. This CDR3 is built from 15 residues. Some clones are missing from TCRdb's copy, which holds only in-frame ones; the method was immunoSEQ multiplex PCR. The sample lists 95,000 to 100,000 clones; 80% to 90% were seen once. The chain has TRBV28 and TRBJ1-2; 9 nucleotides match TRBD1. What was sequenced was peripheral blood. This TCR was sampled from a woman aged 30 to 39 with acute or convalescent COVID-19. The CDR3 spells CASSPWDRVFYGYTF. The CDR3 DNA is TGTGCCAGCAGTCCGTGGGACAGGGTGTTCTATGGCTACACCTTC.